This T cell receptor (beta chain) was identified during a study of control samples from healthy donors and cancer patients. Per the germline V gene, CDR1 is SGHNT and CDR2 is YENEEA. The CDR3 has 14 amino acids. V shed 6 bases, J shed 9 bases, and the junction held 8 bases outside the gene matches. Clones were read by immunoSEQ multiplex PCR, and TCRdb kept only the in-frame ones, dropping some. The data contain just over 150,000 clones, about 94% of them singletons. The origin of this receptor is a man between 50 and 59 years old in good health. This chain links TRBV11-3 with TRBJ2-3, with 11 bases that match TRBD2. Input material: blood. The CDR3 here is CASSMTSGVETQYF. The CDR3 bases are TGTGCCAGCAGTATGACTAGCGGGGTGGAGACGCAGTATTTT.